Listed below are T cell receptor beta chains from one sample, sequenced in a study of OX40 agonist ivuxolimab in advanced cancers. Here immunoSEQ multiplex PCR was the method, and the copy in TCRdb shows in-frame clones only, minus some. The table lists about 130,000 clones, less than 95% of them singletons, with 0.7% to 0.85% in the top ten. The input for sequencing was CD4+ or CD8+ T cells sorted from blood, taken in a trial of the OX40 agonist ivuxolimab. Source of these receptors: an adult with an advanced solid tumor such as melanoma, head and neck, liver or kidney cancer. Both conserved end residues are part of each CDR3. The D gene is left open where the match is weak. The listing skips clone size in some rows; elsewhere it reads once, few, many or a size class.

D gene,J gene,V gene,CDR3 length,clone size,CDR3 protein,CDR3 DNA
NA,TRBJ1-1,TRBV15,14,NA,CATKQGMGYTEAFF,TGTGCCACCAAACAGGGTATGGGGTACACTGAAGCTTTCTTT
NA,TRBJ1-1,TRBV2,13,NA,CASTFSPNTEAFF,TGTGCCAGCACCTTCTCGCCGAACACTGAAGCTTTCTTT
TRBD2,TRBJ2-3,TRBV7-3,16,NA,CASSPRGAGGVDTQYF,TGTGCCAGCAGCCCCCGGGGAGCGGGGGGGGTAGATACGCAGTATTTT
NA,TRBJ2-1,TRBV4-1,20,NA,CASSQFTATGTHYLYNEQFF,TGCGCCAGCAGCCAATTCACCGCCACCGGGACCCACTACCTCTACAATGAGCAGTTCTTC
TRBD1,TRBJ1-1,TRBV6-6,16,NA,CASRSAGTGKDTEAFF,TGTGCCAGCAGGTCTGCCGGGACAGGGAAGGACACTGAAGCTTTCTTT
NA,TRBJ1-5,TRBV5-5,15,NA,CASSLPGAGNQPQHF,TGTGCCAGCAGCTTGCCGGGGGCAGGCAATCAGCCCCAGCATTTT
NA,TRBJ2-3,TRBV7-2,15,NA,CASSFQGAVGDTQYF,TGTGCCAGCAGCTTCCAGGGTGCGGTAGGAGATACGCAGTATTTT
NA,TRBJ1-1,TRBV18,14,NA,CASSPGTVNTEAFF,TGTGCCAGCTCCCCCGGGACGGTGAACACTGAAGCTTTCTTT
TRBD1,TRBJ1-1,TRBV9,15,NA,CASSVVGQGNTEAFF,TGTGCCAGCAGCGTAGTGGGACAGGGGAACACTGAAGCTTTCTTT
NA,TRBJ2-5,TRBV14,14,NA,CASSQDLLQETQYF,TGTGCCAGCAGCCAAGACTTGCTGCAAGAGACCCAGTACTTC
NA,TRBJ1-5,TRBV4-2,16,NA,CASSQAPYESNQPQHF,TGTGCCAGCAGCCAAGCCCCTTATGAGAGCAATCAGCCCCAGCATTTT
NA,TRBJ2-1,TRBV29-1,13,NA,CSVERTPHNEQFF,TGCAGCGTTGAAAGGACTCCCCACAATGAGCAGTTCTTC
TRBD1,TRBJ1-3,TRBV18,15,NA,CASSPPGGFGNTIYF,TGTGCCAGCTCACCGCCAGGGGGCTTTGGAAACACCATATATTTT
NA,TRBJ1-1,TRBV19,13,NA,CASSGHMNTEAFF,TGTGCCAGCTCGGGACACATGAACACTGAAGCTTTCTTT
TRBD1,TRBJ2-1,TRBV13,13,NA,CASSQGAVGEQFF,TGTGCCAGCAGCCAGGGGGCCGTCGGTGAGCAGTTCTTC
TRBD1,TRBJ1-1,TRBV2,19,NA,CASSEPLDRGSDRDTEAFF,TGTGCCAGCAGTGAACCCCTCGACAGGGGGAGCGATAGGGACACTGAAGCTTTCTTT
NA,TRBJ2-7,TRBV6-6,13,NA,CASSYQGAGEQYF,TGTGCCAGCAGTTACCAGGGCGCGGGCGAGCAGTACTTC
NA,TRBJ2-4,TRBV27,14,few,CASSFGGGRDIQYF,TGTGCCAGCAGTTTTGGAGGGGGCAGGGACATTCAGTACTTC
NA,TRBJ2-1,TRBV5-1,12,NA,CASSTRGNEQFF,TGCGCCAGCAGTACCAGGGGCAATGAGCAGTTCTTC
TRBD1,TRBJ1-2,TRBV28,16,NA,CASSPFRTGGTYGYTF,TGTGCCAGCAGTCCCTTCCGGACAGGGGGCACCTATGGCTACACCTTC
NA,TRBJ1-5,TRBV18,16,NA,CASSPWDDGRNQPQHF,TGTGCCAGCTCACCATGGGACGATGGGCGCAATCAGCCCCAGCATTTT
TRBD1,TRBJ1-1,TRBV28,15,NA,CASSPTGGASTEAFF,TGTGCCAGCAGTCCGACAGGGGGCGCGAGCACTGAAGCTTTCTTT
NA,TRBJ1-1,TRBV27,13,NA,CASSFSVDTEAFF,TGTGCCAGCAGTTTCTCTGTGGACACTGAAGCTTTCTTT
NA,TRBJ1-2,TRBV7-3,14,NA,CASSLKPVNYGYTF,TGTGCCAGCAGCTTAAAACCAGTTAACTATGGCTACACCTTC
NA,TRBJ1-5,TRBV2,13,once,CASSASAGAPQHF,TGTGCCAGCAGTGCCTCTGCTGGAGCGCCCCAGCATTTT
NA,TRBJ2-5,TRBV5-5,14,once,CASSLNNRQETQYF,TGTGCCAGCAGCTTAAACAACAGACAAGAGACCCAGTACTTC
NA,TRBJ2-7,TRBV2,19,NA,CASRARDTTYLHRTYEQYF,TGTGCCAGCAGGGCCCGGGACACCACTTACTTACACCGGACCTACGAGCAGTACTTC
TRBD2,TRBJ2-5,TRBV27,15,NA,CASSLQAGAPETQYF,TGTGCCAGCAGTTTACAAGCGGGAGCCCCAGAGACCCAGTACTTC
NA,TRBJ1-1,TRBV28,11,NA,CASSQGFRAFF,TGTGCCAGCAGTCAGGGATTCAGAGCTTTCTTT